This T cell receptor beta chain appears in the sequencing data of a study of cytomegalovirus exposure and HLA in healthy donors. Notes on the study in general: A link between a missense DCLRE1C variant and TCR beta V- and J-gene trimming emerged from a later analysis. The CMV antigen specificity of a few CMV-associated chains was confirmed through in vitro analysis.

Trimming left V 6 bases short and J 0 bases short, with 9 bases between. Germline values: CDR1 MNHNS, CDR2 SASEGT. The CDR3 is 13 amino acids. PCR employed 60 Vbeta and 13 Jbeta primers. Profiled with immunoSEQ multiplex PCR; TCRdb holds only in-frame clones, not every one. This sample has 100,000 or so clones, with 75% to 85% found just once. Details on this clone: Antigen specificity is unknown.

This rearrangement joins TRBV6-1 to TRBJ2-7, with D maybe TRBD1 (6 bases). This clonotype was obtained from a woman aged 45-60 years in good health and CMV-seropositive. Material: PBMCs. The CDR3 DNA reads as TGTGCCAGCAGGACAGGAAGCTCCTACGAGCAGTACTTC. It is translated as CASRTGSSYEQYF.